Each of the 29 T cell receptor beta chains below was sequenced from the same sample in a study of pediatric ulcerative colitis. Only in-frame clones appear in the TCRdb table, and some are missing; sequencing was by immunoSEQ multiplex PCR. The data contain 55,000 to 80,000 clones, 77% of them singletons. Sequenced input: blood. These receptors all stem from a boy aged 5-17 years with moderate ulcerative colitis.

J is TRBJ1-5 and V is TRBV2; D gene unclear. Germline V CDR1 and CDR2: SNHLY, FYNNEI. V was shortened by 3 bases and J by 5 bases, with 11 bases between the two germline ends. This CDR3 spans 14 amino acids. The CDR3 nucleotides read TGTGCCAGCAGTGACAGTCAGAGGGATCAGCCCCAGCATTTT. Residues: CASSDSQRDQPQHF. The full variable domain, in which reference TRBV2 and TRBJ1-5 provide the parts outside the CDR3, is EPEVTQTPSHQVTQMGQEVILRCVPISNHLYFYWYRQILGQKVEFLVSFYNNEISEKSEIFDDQFSVERPDGSNFTLKIRSTKLEDSAMYFCASSDSQRDQPQHFGDGTRLSIL.

The genes are TRBV5-1 and TRBJ2-3, with TRBD2 as a possible D gene (6 bases). In germline, CDR1 is SGHRS, CDR2 YFSETQ. V was cut by 3 bases and J by 2 bases, with 7 bases left in between. The CDR3 extends over 13 amino acids. The CDR3: CASSWGDTDTQYF. In DNA, the CDR3 is TGCGCCAGCAGCTGGGGGGACACAGATACGCAGTATTTT.

V gene TRBV5-1 combines with J gene TRBJ1-1; D is possibly TRBD1 (6 bases). The germline CDR1 and CDR2 sequences are SGHRS and YFSETQ. V was pared by 7 bases and J by 10 bases, with 17 bases between. CDR3 size: 12 residues. The CDR3 DNA reads as TGCGCCAGCCACGCGAGGGGGGTCGGAGCTTTCTTT. Encoded protein: CASHARGVGAFF.

This clone appeared a few times. The rearrangement links TRBV19 to TRBJ1-6; 9 nucleotides match TRBD1. The CDR3 consists of 12 residues. CDR1 LNHDA and CDR2 SQIVND come from the germline V gene (reference sequence). Trimming removed 8 bases from V and 7 bases from J; junction bases left unmatched: 0. This chain's CDR3 is CASGQGNSPLHF. CDR3 nucleotide sequence: TGTGCCAGTGGACAGGGGAATTCACCCCTCCACTTT.

The chain uses TRBV7-2 and TRBJ2-3; D gene uncertain. The CDR3 has 15 residues. The germline V and J ends were trimmed by 5 bases and 0 bases, with 12 bases remaining between them. Looked up from germline, CDR1 is SGHTA and CDR2 is FQGNSA. CDR3 in amino acids: CASSPRVISTDTQYF. DNA of the CDR3: TGTGCCAGCAGCCCCAGAGTGATCAGCACAGATACGCAGTATTTT.

Remarks on this clone: Other nucleotide sequences in the sample specify the same CDR3. This sequence joins TRBV6-5 and TRBJ2-7; 8 bases agree with TRBD1. Unmatched junction bases numbered 13, after V lost 7 bases and J lost 8 bases. This CDR3 contains 14 residues. CDR1 MNHEY and CDR2 SVGAGI come from the germline V gene. The CDR3 region is CASTRGTGGSQQYF. The CDR3 region has the DNA TGTGCCAGCACAAGGGGGACAGGAGGATCCCAGCAGTACTTC.

This clone occurred once. The chain's CDR3 is CASSRRVGAYEQYF. The CDR3 bases are TGTGCCAGCAGCCGCCGGGTGGGGGCCTACGAGCAGTACTTC. V is TRBV5-6 and J is TRBJ2-7; D assignment may be TRBD1 or TRBD2 (5 bases each). Germline CDR1 is SGHDT and CDR2 is YYEEEE. The CDR3 loop spans 14 amino acids. V was shortened by 4 bases and J by 2 bases, with 13 bases between the two germline ends.

This clone has only a few counts. The chain carries TRBV7-2 and TRBJ2-7; no clear D. The CDR3 runs 14 residues. V lost 0 bases, J lost 4 bases, and 10 bases lay in between. Germline CDR1 reads SGHTA; CDR2 reads FQGNSA. CDR3 in amino acids: CASSLARESYEQYF. For the CDR3, the DNA is TGTGCCAGCAGCTTAGCGCGAGAGAGTTACGAGCAGTACTTC. The variable domain in full, with the rest retrieved from reference TRBV7-2 and TRBJ2-7, is GAGVSQSPSNKVTEKGKDVELRCDPISGHTALYWYRQSLGQGLEFLIYFQGNSAPDKSGLPSDRFSAERTGGSVSTLTIQRTQQEDSAVYLCASSLARESYEQYFGPGTRLTVT.

V gene TRBV7-9 combines with J gene TRBJ2-7, with D hard to call. The germline V and J ends were trimmed by 6 bases and 3 bases, with 15 bases remaining between them. The CDR3 contains 14 residues. Germline CDR1 reads SEHNR; CDR2 reads FQNEAQ (reference sequence). The CDR3 DNA follows: TGTGCCAGCAGTCCCCGAGAGCATCACTACGAGCAGTACTTC. Translating it yields CASSPREHHYEQYF.

V gene TRBV27 combines with J gene TRBJ2-2, with 16 bases aligning to TRBD2. The CDR3 totals 18 residues. Germline V lookup: CDR1 MNHEY, CDR2 SMNVEV (reference sequence). V lost 1 base, J lost 7 bases, and 6 bases stayed unmatched. The CDR3 reads CASSLWGTSGRGGGELFF. The CDR3 bases are TGTGCCAGCAGTTTATGGGGGACTAGCGGGAGGGGTGGCGGGGAGCTGTTTTTT.

This clone has only one observation. The chain recombines TRBV19 with TRBJ1-5; 9 bases align to TRBD1. CDR1 is LNHDA and CDR2 is SQIVND in the germline V gene (reference sequence). V lost 9 bases and J lost 9; bases outside the gene matches: 9. The CDR3 length is 13 residues. The CDR3 here is CASGTGGPGPQHF. CDR3 bases: TGTGCCAGCGGTACAGGGGGCCCCGGGCCCCAGCATTTT.

The chain employs TRBV6-1 and TRBJ2-1, with D unresolved. The CDR3 sequence is 12 residues long. V lost 6 bases, J lost 7 bases, and 10 bases lay in between. Germline V gene data show CDR1 as MNHNS and CDR2 as SASEGT. DNA for the CDR3: TGTGCCAGCAGCCTCGACCGAAATGAGCAGTTCTTC. Translating gives CASSLDRNEQFF.

V gene TRBV7-9 combines with J gene TRBJ1-5; TRBD1 might be the D (6 bases). The V and J ends lost 5 bases and 5 bases respectively, with 16 bases between them. Germline lookup yields CDR1 SEHNR and CDR2 FQNEAQ (reference sequence). This CDR3 has 15 residues. CDR3 sequence: CASSARQEGDQPQHF. The CDR3 DNA sequence: TGTGCCAGCAGCGCCCGACAGGAAGGGGATCAGCCCCAGCATTTT.

This chain uses TRBV30 with TRBJ1-4; no clear D. Germline assignment: CDR1 GTSNPN and CDR2 SVGIG (reference sequence). Trimming took 0 bases from V and 8 from J, leaving 10 bases between them. This CDR3 region has 13 residues. CDR3 bases: TGTGCCTGGAGTGTACGAGGCAGGGAAAAACTGTTTTTT. This gives the protein CAWSVRGREKLFF.

V and J are TRBV6-1 and TRBJ1-5; D gene uncertain. The CDR3 has 12 residues. Per germline, CDR1 MNHNS and CDR2 SASEGT. V was pared by 3 bases and J by 7 bases, with 7 bases between. The CDR3 DNA follows: TGTGCCAGCAGTGAGGGGTGGCAGCCCCAGCATTTT. It codes for CASSEGWQPQHF.

The chain is built from TRBV5-5 and TRBJ2-3; 7 nucleotides align to TRBD1. This CDR3 comprises 16 residues. Trimming removed 3 bases from V and 0 bases from J; junction bases left unmatched: 7. Germline V CDR1 and CDR2: SGHKS, YYEKEE (reference sequence). In DNA form, the CDR3 reads TGTGCCAGCAGCTCCCTCCGGGACAGAAGCACAGATACGCAGTATTTT. Its protein product is CASSSLRDRSTDTQYF.

The gene calls are TRBV7-9 and TRBJ2-7, with TRBD2 matching 9 bases. This CDR3 is built from 17 residues. Germline V gene data show CDR1 as SEHNR and CDR2 as FQNEAQ (reference sequence). V was clipped by 0 bases and J by 0 bases; unmatched bases: 6. DNA of the CDR3: TGTGCCAGCAGCTTAGCGACGCGGGGGGGTCTCTCCTACGAGCAGTACTTC. Translated, it gives CASSLATRGGLSYEQYF.

CDR3 region: CASSAGQMNTEAFF. Here the CDR3 DNA reads TGTGCCAGCAGTGCGGGACAAATGAACACTGAAGCTTTCTTT. The chain joins TRBV25-1 to TRBJ1-1; tentative D call: TRBD1 (6 bases). Looked up from germline, CDR1 is MGHDK and CDR2 is SYGVNS. Trimming took off 4 bases at V and 0 bases at J, with 9 bases between the two ends. This CDR3 region has 14 residues.

The rearrangement joins TRBV9 to TRBJ2-7, with unresolved D. Germline values: CDR1 SGDLS, CDR2 YYNGEE. The V end was cut by 0 bases, the J end by 7 bases, with 11 bases between. The CDR3 sequence is 13 residues long. The CDR3 here is CASSVGAVGEQYF. The CDR3 DNA follows: TGTGCCAGCAGCGTAGGAGCAGTGGGGGAGCAGTACTTC.

The rearrangement joins TRBV6-6 to TRBJ2-1; 7 nucleotides line up with TRBD2. The CDR3 sequence is 14 residues long. In germline, CDR1 is MNHNY, CDR2 SVGAGI (reference sequence). The V and J ends lost 5 bases and 8 bases, in that order; junction bases with no gene match: 9. CDR3 in DNA: TGTGCCAGCAGTCCGCGAGCTAGCGGCCATGAGCAGTTCTTC. This encodes CASSPRASGHEQFF.

The chain is built from TRBV27 and TRBJ1-2; 7 positions agree with TRBD1. V shed 6 bases and J 4 bases; nucleotides not matched to a gene: 8. The CDR3 has 14 amino acids. Germline values: CDR1 MNHEY, CDR2 SMNVEV (reference sequence). CDR3 sequence reads: CASRQGNLFYGYTF. CDR3 nucleotide sequence: TGTGCCAGCAGACAGGGGAATCTTTTCTATGGCTACACCTTC.

The rearrangement links TRBV28 to TRBJ1-2; 11 nucleotides agree with TRBD1. The CDR3 has 13 residues. The germline V gene has CDR1 MDHEN and CDR2 SYDVKM. Trimming took 10 bases from V and 3 from J; bases not matched to a gene: 4. The CDR3 loop reads CATGTGGHYGYTF. The CDR3 region has the DNA TGTGCCACTGGGACAGGGGGGCACTATGGCTACACCTTC.

This clone was seen a single time. The rearrangement uses TRBV5-1 and TRBJ2-1, with D possibly being TRBD1 (7 bases). V lost 4 bases to trimming and J lost 5 bases, with 16 bases between them. Germline loops: CDR1 SGHRS, CDR2 YFSETQ. This CDR3 is 15 amino acids long. The CDR3 is CASSAAQGGNNEQFF. For the CDR3, the DNA is TGCGCCAGCAGCGCGGCCCAGGGGGGAAACAATGAGCAGTTCTTC.

V usage is TRBV4-2 and J usage is TRBJ2-7; weak D call: TRBD1 (5 bases). This CDR3 is built from 15 residues. The germline CDR1 and CDR2 sequences are LGHNA and YNFKEQ. V shed 0 bases and J shed 2 bases, with 11 bases lying between them. As DNA, the CDR3 is TGTGCCAGCAGCCAAGATCCCCCAGGGCCCTACGAGCAGTACTTC. Protein: CASSQDPPGPYEQYF.

The genes are TRBV7-2 and TRBJ2-1, with 10 bases aligning to TRBD2. The CDR3 runs 15 residues. The germline gives CDR1 SGHTA, CDR2 FQGNSA. The V gene end was trimmed by 4 bases and the J gene end by 4 bases; junction bases not matched to a gene: 4. This chain's CDR3 is CASSSTSGNYNEQFF. The DNA for the CDR3 is TGTGCCAGCAGCTCTACTAGCGGGAATTACAATGAGCAGTTCTTC.

V is TRBV7-8 and J is TRBJ1-2; D is ambiguous. V was clipped by 5 bases and J by 8 bases, with 24 bases between them. The CDR3 has 16 amino acids. CDR1 and CDR2 (germline): SGHVS, FQNEAQ. The CDR3 loop reads CASSPRVMVSAIGYTF. The DNA of the CDR3 is TGTGCCAGCAGCCCCCGCGTTATGGTCTCAGCTATCGGCTACACCTTC.

This clone was counted a few times. This chain links TRBV10-1 with TRBJ2-5; D remains ambiguous. CDR1 is WNHNN and CDR2 is SYGVQD in the germline V gene (reference sequence). V was pared by 3 bases and J by 7 bases, with 9 bases between. This CDR3 has 12 residues. This CDR3 reads CASSEDSGTQYF. Written as DNA, the CDR3 is TGCGCCAGCAGTGAAGATAGTGGGACCCAGTACTTC.

The rearrangement uses TRBV19 and TRBJ2-5; no definite D call. CDR1 and CDR2 (germline): LNHDA, SQIVND (reference sequence). CDR3 length equals 14 residues. Deletions cut 2 bases from V and 4 bases from J, with 11 bases between. The CDR3 nucleotides are TGTGCCAGTAGTATAAGGAGTCCCTCAGAGACCCAGTACTTC. Translating it yields CASSIRSPSETQYF.

The rearrangement links TRBV4-3 to TRBJ2-5; perhaps D is TRBD1 or TRBD2 (5 bases each). The CDR3 has 13 amino acids. The ends were cut back, 5 bases at V and 2 bases at J, with 9 bases in the middle. CDR1 LGHNA and CDR2 YSLEER come from the germline V gene. CDR3 region: CASSGDLQETQYF. The CDR3 nucleotides are TGCGCCAGCAGCGGGGACCTTCAAGAGACCCAGTACTTC.